The entry that follows covers one TCR beta chain sequence. This sample was taken from a study of T cells in narcolepsy. Germline V gene lookup returns CDR1 MDHEN and CDR2 SYDVKM. The V and J ends lost 6 bases and 2 bases, in that order; junction bases with no gene match: 4. The CDR3 loop spans 15 amino acids. Data came from immunoSEQ multiplex PCR; TCRdb stores just in-frame clones and leaves some out. The table records about 30,000 clones, 75% to 85% of them present only once. Sequencing was done on a sample of CD45RA- memory CD4+ T cells from PBMCs. The TCR originated in a human donor with narcolepsy. The chain recombines TRBV28 with TRBJ2-7; 13 nucleotides match TRBD2. The chain's CDR3 is CASSLLAGGPYEQYF. Here the CDR3 DNA reads TGTGCCAGCAGCCTACTAGCGGGAGGGCCCTACGAGCAGTACTTC. Full variable domain (remainder filled in from reference TRBV28 and TRBJ2-7): DVKVTQSSRYLVKRTGEKVFLECVQDMDHENMFWYRQDPGLGLRLIYFSYDVKMKEKGDIPEGYSVSREKKERFSLILESASTNQTSMYLCASSLLAGGPYEQYFGPGTRLTVT.